This TCR beta chain was identified in a study of blood T cell repertoires in COVID-19. Study-wide background: Acute and convalescent COVID-19 samples came from the United States, Italy and Spain. Sources were T cells, B-cell-depleted T cells, or PBMCs; the material itself was cDNA or gDNA.

CDR1 MDHEN and CDR2 SYDVKM come from the germline V gene. The CDR3 contains 15 residues. The ends lost 3 bases at V and 7 bases at J; junction bases unmatched: 10. Authors' data handling: By means of reference gene primer amplification, nucleated cell counts were estimated. Some clones are missing from TCRdb's copy, which holds only in-frame ones; the method was immunoSEQ multiplex PCR. D and trimming come from the DNA, and the V and J calls and clone size come from that table. Altogether under 80,000 clones are present, about 86% being singletons, with the ten largest covering 4.4%. This clonotype was obtained from a man aged 45 to 65 with active COVID-19. The rearrangement uses TRBV28 and TRBJ1-1; 8 bases agree with TRBD1. Sequences were obtained from peripheral blood. CDR3 protein: CASSLAQGAKNEAFF. DNA of the CDR3: TGTGCCAGCAGTTTGGCTCAGGGGGCTAAAAATGAAGCTTTCTTT.